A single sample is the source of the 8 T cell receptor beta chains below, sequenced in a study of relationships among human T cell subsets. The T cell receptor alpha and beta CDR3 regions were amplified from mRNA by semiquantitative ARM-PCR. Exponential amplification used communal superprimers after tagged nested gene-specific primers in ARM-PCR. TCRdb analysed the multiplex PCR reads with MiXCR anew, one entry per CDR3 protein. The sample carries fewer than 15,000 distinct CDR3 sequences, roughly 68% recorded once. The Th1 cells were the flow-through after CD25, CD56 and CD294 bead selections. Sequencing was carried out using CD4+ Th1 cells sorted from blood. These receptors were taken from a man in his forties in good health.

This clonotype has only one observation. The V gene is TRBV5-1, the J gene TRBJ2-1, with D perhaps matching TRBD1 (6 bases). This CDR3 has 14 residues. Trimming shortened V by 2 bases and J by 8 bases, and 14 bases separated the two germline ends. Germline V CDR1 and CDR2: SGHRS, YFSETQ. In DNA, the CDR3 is TGCGCCAGCAGCTTAGGGGACACATCCGATGAGCAGTTCTTC. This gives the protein CASSLGDTSDEQFF.

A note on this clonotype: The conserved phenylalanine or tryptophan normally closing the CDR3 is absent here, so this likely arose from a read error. This CDR3 reads CASSYGTPSRRAPYEQYL. CDR3 DNA sequence: TGTGCCAGCAGTTACGGGACCCCGTCCCGCAGGGCTCCCTACGAGCAGTACCTC. The chain carries TRBV6-6 and TRBJ2-7; either TRBD1 or TRBD2 may fit D (5 bases each). V lost 2 bases to trimming and J lost 2 bases, with 22 bases between them. This CDR3 is 18 amino acids long. Germline V CDR1 and CDR2: MNHNY, SVGAGI (reference sequence).

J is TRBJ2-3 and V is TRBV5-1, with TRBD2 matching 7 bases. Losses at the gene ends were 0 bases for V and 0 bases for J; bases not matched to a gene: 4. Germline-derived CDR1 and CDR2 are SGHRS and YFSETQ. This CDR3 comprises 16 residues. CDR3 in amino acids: CASSLDGGGSTDTQYF. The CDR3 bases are TGCGCCAGCAGCTTGGATGGGGGGGGTAGCACAGATACGCAGTATTTT.

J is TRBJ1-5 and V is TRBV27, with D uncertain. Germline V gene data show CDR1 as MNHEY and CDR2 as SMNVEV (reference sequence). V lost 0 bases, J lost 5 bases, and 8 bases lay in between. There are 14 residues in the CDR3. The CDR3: CASSLSEADQPQHF. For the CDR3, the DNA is TGTGCCAGCAGTTTATCGGAGGCAGATCAGCCCCAGCATTTT.

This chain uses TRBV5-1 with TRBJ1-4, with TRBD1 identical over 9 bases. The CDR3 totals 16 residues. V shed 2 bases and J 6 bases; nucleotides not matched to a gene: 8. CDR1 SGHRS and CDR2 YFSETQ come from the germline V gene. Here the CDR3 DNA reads TGCGCCAGCAGCTTCAATCCGGGACAGGGAGATGAAAAACTGTTTTTT. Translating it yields CASSFNPGQGDEKLFF.

The CDR3 region is CSATPLGGLMNTEAFF. The CDR3 DNA reads as TGCAGTGCTACCCCCTTGGGTGGGCTCATGAACACTGAAGCTTTCTTT. The chain employs TRBV20-1 and TRBJ1-1; D unresolved. The CDR3 totals 16 residues. From germline, CDR1 is DFQATT and CDR2 SNEGSKA (reference sequence). The V end lost 4 bases, the J end lost 0 bases, and 18 bases lay between the germline ends.

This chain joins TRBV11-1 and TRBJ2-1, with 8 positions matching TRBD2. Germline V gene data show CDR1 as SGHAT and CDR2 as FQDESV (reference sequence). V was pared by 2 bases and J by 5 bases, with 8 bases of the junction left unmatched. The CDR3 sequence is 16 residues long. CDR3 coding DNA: TGTGCCAGCAGCTTATGGGGCGGGAGGACCGACAATGAGCAGTTCTTC. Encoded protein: CASSLWGGRTDNEQFF.

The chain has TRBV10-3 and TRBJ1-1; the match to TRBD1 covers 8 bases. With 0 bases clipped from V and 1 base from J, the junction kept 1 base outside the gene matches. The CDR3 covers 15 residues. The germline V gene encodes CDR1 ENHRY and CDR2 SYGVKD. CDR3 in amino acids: CAISESGTGNTEAFF. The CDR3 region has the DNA TGTGCCATCAGTGAGTCAGGGACAGGGAACACTGAAGCTTTCTTT.